This is a list of T cell receptor beta chains from one sample in a study of cytomegalovirus exposure and HLA in healthy donors. Using immunoSEQ multiplex PCR, the repertoire was profiled, and TCRdb retains in-frame clones only, with some absent. The listing records 200,000 to 250,000 clones. The sequenced sample was PBMCs. Every receptor here comes from a girl aged 2 to 10 in good health and CMV-seropositive. Each CDR3 is given with its conserved first and last residue. Each record gives: V gene, D gene, J gene, CDR3 protein, CDR3 DNA. A D gene is named only where the DNA matches it firmly.

>TRBV5-1|TRBD2|TRBJ2-5
CASSEYIAGGPGEQYF
TGCGCCAGCAGCGAATACATAGCGGGAGGGCCGGGGGAGCAGTACTTC
>TRBV5-1|.|TRBJ2-1
CVSRLGGAGPLNEQFF
TGCGTCAGCCGACTCGGAGGGGCAGGCCCCCTCAATGAGCAGTTCTTC
>TRBV29-1|TRBD1|TRBJ1-5
CSVGDRGNQPQHF
TGCAGCGTTGGGGACAGGGGAAATCAGCCCCAGCATTTT
>TRBV5-6|.|TRBJ2-7
CASSVGGGYEQYF
TGTGCCAGCAGCGTCGGAGGGGGCTACGAGCAGTACTTC
>TRBV2|.|TRBJ1-5
CASGEPQHF
TGTGCCAGCGGAGAGCCCCAGCATTTT
>TRBV7-2|.|TRBJ2-1
CASSVGTFDNEQFF
TGTGCCAGCAGCGTAGGGACTTTTGACAATGAGCAGTTCTTC
>TRBV9|.|TRBJ2-1
CASSAWGDPYNEQFF
TGTGCCAGCAGCGCCTGGGGGGATCCCTACAATGAGCAGTTCTTC
>TRBV13|.|TRBJ2-7
CASSLSPSYEQYF
TGTGCCAGCAGCTTAAGCCCATCCTACGAGCAGTACTTC
>TRBV11-2|TRBD1|TRBJ1-5
CASSRGTGSNQPQHF
TGTGCCAGCAGCCGCGGGACAGGGTCAAATCAGCCCCAGCATTTT
>TRBV5-8|TRBD2|TRBJ2-7
CASRPTSGSFYEQYF
TGTGCCAGCAGACCCACTAGCGGGAGTTTCTACGAGCAGTACTTC
>TRBV4-2|TRBD2|TRBJ2-1
CASSLVGLEVGEQFF
TGTGCCAGCAGCCTAGTGGGACTAGAAGTTGGTGAGCAGTTCTTC
>TRBV11-2|.|TRBJ2-7
CASSLEGTRSRGYEQYF
TGTGCCAGCAGCTTAGAGGGGACGAGATCCAGGGGCTACGAGCAGTACTTC
>TRBV10-2|.|TRBJ2-3
CASSESRAVQADTQYF
TGCGCCAGCAGTGAGTCGAGGGCCGTGCAGGCAGATACGCAGTATTTT
>TRBV5-1|.|TRBJ2-7
CASSHPRSSYEQYF
TGCGCCAGCAGCCACCCTCGGAGCTCCTACGAGCAGTACTTC
>TRBV2|.|TRBJ1-5
CASREAGGTGNQPQHF
TGTGCCAGCAGGGAGGCTGGGGGGACTGGCAATCAGCCCCAGCATTTT
>TRBV5-6|TRBD1|TRBJ1-4
CASSGGTGGKKLFF
TGTGCCAGCAGCGGCGGGACAGGAGGGAAAAAACTGTTTTTT
>TRBV6-5|TRBD1|TRBJ1-3
CASSYGTGANTIYF
TGTGCCAGCAGTTATGGGACAGGGGCGAACACCATATATTTT
>TRBV5-4|TRBD2|TRBJ2-3
CASSLALTSGTDTQYF
TGTGCCAGCAGCTTGGCCTTGACTAGCGGTACAGATACGCAGTATTTT
>TRBV7-9|TRBD1|TRBJ2-5
CASSPGTGQETQYF
TGTGCCAGCAGCCCCGGGACAGGGCAAGAGACCCAGTACTTC
>TRBV28|.|TRBJ2-7
CASTPNNYEQYF
TGTGCCAGCACCCCTAATAATTACGAGCAGTACTTC
>TRBV28|.|TRBJ2-3
CASSLVSGPDTQYF
TGTGCCAGCAGTTTGGTCAGTGGGCCAGATACGCAGTATTTT
>TRBV10-3|.|TRBJ2-1
CAIGAKVRSGQNEQFF
TGTGCCATCGGGGCGAAAGTTCGGTCTGGACAAAATGAGCAGTTCTTC
>TRBV28|.|TRBJ2-1
CASSLGRLPIEQFF
TGTGCCAGCAGTTTGGGGCGGCTCCCAATTGAGCAGTTCTTC
>TRBV14|.|TRBJ2-1
CASSQVYRSGPYNEQFF
TGTGCCAGCAGCCAAGTATATCGCAGCGGGCCTTACAATGAGCAGTTCTTC
>TRBV6-1|.|TRBJ2-3
CASSYLSKDTQYF
TGTGCCAGCAGCTACTTATCAAAAGATACGCAGTATTTT
>TRBV27|.|TRBJ2-4
CASSSRVRAKNIQYF
TGTGCCAGCAGTTCGAGGGTAAGGGCCAAAAACATTCAGTACTTC